This T cell receptor beta chain originates from a study of blood T cells in healthy people across ages. Study context: Researchers report that template switching captured about one barcoded beta molecule per two T cells. General observations from the study: Observed TCR beta diversity showed a strong correlation with the percentage of naive T cells as measured by flow cytometry.

Germline lookup yields CDR1 SEHNR and CDR2 FQNEAQ (reference sequence). The germline V and J ends were trimmed by 4 bases and 6 bases, with 13 bases remaining between them. This CDR3 has 15 residues. Combining a sample-barcoded 5' primer with a J-beta primer mix, a second PCR ran for roughly 7 to 11 cycles. The template-switch adaptor, which had 12 random nucleotides, put a tag on each cDNA molecule. TCRdb re-called the 5' RACE reads with MiXCR, one entry per CDR3 protein. The sample lists 1.4 million to 1.5 million distinct CDR3 sequences; around 39% were seen once. On this clonotype: What it recognizes is unknown.

This sequence originates from a woman aged 18-35 years in good health. The V call is TRBV7-9, the J call TRBJ1-6; D is unclear. Material: blood. The CDR3 DNA is TGTGCCAGCAGCTCCCCCGATCGGAGTAATTCACCCCTCCACTTT. Its translation is CASSSPDRSNSPLHF.